This T cell receptor beta chain came from a study of cytomegalovirus exposure and HLA in healthy donors. The germline V and J ends were trimmed by 2 bases and 6 bases, with 13 bases remaining between them. The CDR3 has 14 residues. Per the germline V gene, CDR1 is LNHNV and CDR2 is YYDKDF (reference sequence). Use of 60 Vbeta and 13 Jbeta primers characterized the PCR. Only in-frame clones appear in the TCRdb table, and some are missing; sequencing was by immunoSEQ multiplex PCR. The repertoire includes approximately 190,000 clones, 70% of them detected once, and roughly 2.5% sits in the top ten. This clone was recorded a few times.

Specimen: PBMCs. The receptor was derived from a man aged 35 to 55 in good health and CMV-seropositive. The chain couples TRBV15 to TRBJ1-1, with D possibly TRBD1 on 5 matching bases. The CDR3 spells CATSRRSRAPEAFF. Written as DNA, the CDR3 is TGTGCCACCAGCAGACGGTCCAGGGCCCCTGAAGCTTTCTTT.